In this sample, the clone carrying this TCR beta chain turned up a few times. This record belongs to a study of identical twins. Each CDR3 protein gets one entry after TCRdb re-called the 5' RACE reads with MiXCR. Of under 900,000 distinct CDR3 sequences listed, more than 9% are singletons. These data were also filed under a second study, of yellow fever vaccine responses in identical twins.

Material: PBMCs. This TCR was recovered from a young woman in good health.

The CDR3 region is CASGLALPGQGAKKAFF. In DNA, the CDR3 is TGTGCTAGTGGTTTGGCCCTTCCCGGCCAGGGGGCGAAAAAGGCTTTCTTT. The chain links TRBV12-5 to TRBJ1-1; 8 bases align to TRBD1. CDR3 length equals 17 residues. Germline V gives CDR1 LGHNT, CDR2 FRNRAP. The V and J ends lost 1 base and 11 bases, in that order; junction bases with no gene match: 18.